The 23 T cell receptor beta chains in this list originate from one sample, sequenced in a study of shared clonotypes between healthy human individuals. TCRdb's table, derived via immunoSEQ multiplex PCR, lists solely in-frame clones and lacks some. The repertoire holds about 520,000 clones, with about 78% as singletons. Sequencing was done on a sample of PBMCs. All receptors derive from a woman aged 40 to 50 in good health. Some clones in this sample may be carry-over from other donors' samples.

V gene TRBV19 combines with J gene TRBJ1-3; D unclear. Trimming left V 4 bases short and J 2 bases short, with 9 bases between. From germline, CDR1 is LNHDA and CDR2 SQIVND (reference sequence). The CDR3 extends over 14 amino acids. The CDR3 spells CASSRSGTGNTIYF. CDR3 bases: TGTGCCAGTAGTAGGTCAGGCACTGGAAACACCATATATTTT.

The CDR3 sequence: CASSYGTGANTEAFF. The CDR3 region has the DNA TGTGCCAGCAGCTATGGGACAGGGGCGAACACTGAAGCTTTCTTT. The J gene is TRBJ1-1, the V gene TRBV27, with 10 bases lining up with TRBD1. Germline CDR1 is MNHEY and CDR2 is SMNVEV (reference sequence). Trimming removed 6 bases from V and 1 base from J; junction bases left unmatched: 5. The CDR3 spans 15 residues.

The chain couples TRBV19 to TRBJ2-2, with TRBD1 matching over 8 bases. The V gene end was trimmed by 4 bases and the J gene end by 4 bases; junction bases not matched to a gene: 8. The germline V gene has CDR1 LNHDA and CDR2 SQIVND (reference sequence). The CDR3 length is 16 residues. This CDR3 is CASSTRTGWGTGELFF. CDR3 sequence (DNA): TGTGCCAGTAGTACGAGGACAGGGTGGGGCACCGGGGAGCTGTTTTTT.

The chain uses TRBV30 and TRBJ2-4; D gene ambiguous. The CDR3 totals 14 residues. Germline CDR1 GTSNPN, CDR2 SVGIG (reference sequence). V was pared by 4 bases and J by 8 bases, with 18 bases between. CDR3 nucleotides: TGTGCCTGGACCCGAAGCGCGATTACGGACATTCAGTACTTC. Its translation: CAWTRSAITDIQYF.

The chain has TRBV2 and TRBJ2-5, with a tentative D call TRBD1 (5 bases). Germline values: CDR1 SNHLY, CDR2 FYNNEI. Trimming shortened V by 3 bases and J by 0 bases, and 8 bases separated the two germline ends. This CDR3 has 14 amino acids. CDR3 loop: CASSDGADQETQYF. The CDR3 coding sequence is TGTGCCAGCAGTGATGGGGCAGACCAAGAGACCCAGTACTTC.

The V call is TRBV28, the J call TRBJ2-7; 10 bases match TRBD1. With 5 bases clipped from V and 3 bases from J, the junction kept 13 bases outside the gene matches. Germline CDR1 is MDHEN and CDR2 is SYDVKM. This CDR3 is 17 amino acids long. The CDR3: CASSTSTSWDRGYEQYF. CDR3 coding DNA: TGTGCCAGCAGTACCTCTACCTCTTGGGACAGGGGCTACGAGCAGTACTTC.

The chain recombines TRBV6-5 with TRBJ1-2; TRBD1 matches 9 bases. The CDR3 contains 15 residues. V shed 4 bases, J shed 3 bases, and the junction held 6 bases outside the gene matches. Germline V CDR1 and CDR2: MNHEY, SVGAGI. The CDR3, as DNA: TGTGCCAGCAGTTCCACAGGGGGCAGAGACTATGGCTACACCTTC. As protein: CASSSTGGRDYGYTF.

Only a few counts were recorded for this clone. The chain uses TRBV7-2 and TRBJ1-6; D not certain. The CDR3 consists of 12 residues. The germline V and J ends were trimmed by 4 bases and 10 bases, with 8 bases remaining between them. In germline, CDR1 is SGHTA, CDR2 FQGNSA. The CDR3 DNA reads as TGTGCCAGCAGCTACAAAGAATCACCCCTCCACTTT. This sequence encodes CASSYKESPLHF. The entire variable domain, with the rest obtained from reference TRBV7-2 and TRBJ1-6, is as follows: GAGVSQSPSNKVTEKGKDVELRCDPISGHTALYWYRQSLGQGLEFLIYFQGNSAPDKSGLPSDRFSAERTGGSVSTLTIQRTQQEDSAVYLCASSYKESPLHFGNGTRLTVT.

V usage is TRBV18 and J usage is TRBJ1-3; 9 bases are shared with TRBD1. Germline CDR1 is KGHSH and CDR2 is LQKENI. J gave up 3 bases and V 2 bases, and 5 bases lay outside the gene matches. There are 16 residues in the CDR3. The CDR3 DNA follows: TGTGCCAGCTCACCAGGGGGACAGGGTTTTGGAAACACCATATATTTT. Translated, it gives CASSPGGQGFGNTIYF.

This clone appeared a few times. The same CDR3 arises from other DNA sequences in this sample as well. This chain joins TRBV18 and TRBJ1-5; 10 bases map to TRBD1. Germline V gene sequence: CDR1 KGHSH, CDR2 LQKENI. The CDR3 is 14 amino acids. V was pared by 6 bases and J by 4 bases, with 3 bases of the junction left unmatched. The CDR3 DNA follows: TGTGCCAGCTCCCCGGGACAGGGGAATCAGCCCCAGCATTTT. Translated, it gives CASSPGQGNQPQHF.

The chain links TRBV7-2 to TRBJ2-3; 7 positions agree with TRBD2. The CDR3 totals 18 residues. Trimming removed 5 bases from V and 3 bases from J; junction bases left unmatched: 17. Germline V gene sequence: CDR1 SGHTA, CDR2 FQGNSA. CDR3 nucleotide sequence: TGTGCCAGCAGCCCCCGCGGCGGGAGAGTATTAAGTACAGATACGCAGTATTTT. This encodes CASSPRGGRVLSTDTQYF.

The chain employs TRBV28 and TRBJ2-5; TRBD2 aligns across 9 bases. The V and J ends lost 3 bases and 5 bases, in that order; junction bases with no gene match: 7. CDR1 is MDHEN, CDR2 SYDVKM, per germline. The CDR3 has 15 residues. CDR3 amino acids: CASSFRGRGEETQYF. In DNA form, the CDR3 reads TGTGCCAGCAGTTTCCGCGGGAGGGGAGAGGAGACCCAGTACTTC. The entire variable domain, with the rest obtained from reference TRBV28 and TRBJ2-5, is as follows: DVKVTQSSRYLVKRTGEKVFLECVQDMDHENMFWYRQDPGLGLRLIYFSYDVKMKEKGDIPEGYSVSREKKERFSLILESASTNQTSMYLCASSFRGRGEETQYFGPGTRLLVL.

The genes are TRBV11-3 and TRBJ2-1; D gene uncertain. Between the trimmed V and J ends, which lost 5 bases and 5 bases, there was a span of 10 bases. CDR3 length: 13 residues. Germline V CDR1 and CDR2: SGHNT, YENEEA. CDR3 nucleotide sequence: TGTGCCAGCAGCGTCGATATCAACAATGAGCAGTTCTTC. It yields the protein CASSVDINNEQFF.

The table lists this clone with a few counts. V and J are TRBV27 and TRBJ1-2, with D perhaps TRBD1 (6 bases). Germline CDR1 and CDR2: MNHEY and SMNVEV (reference sequence). The CDR3 spans 15 residues. The V end lost 7 bases, the J end lost 4 bases, and 19 bases lay between the germline ends. Here the CDR3 reads CASTSVWGASYGYTF. DNA of the CDR3: TGTGCCAGCACCTCAGTGTGGGGGGCCAGCTATGGCTACACCTTC.

Notes on this clone: A far larger clone lies a single base away; this is likely a read error. CDR3 in DNA: TGCGCCAGCAGCTTGGGGGGACAGAAAGATACCCAGTACTTC. It yields the protein CASSLGGQKDTQYF. The chain recombines TRBV5-1 with TRBJ2-5; 7 positions match TRBD1. The CDR3 totals 14 residues. CDR1 SGHRS and CDR2 YFSETQ come from the germline V gene. The complete variable domain, with remaining parts taken from reference TRBV5-1 and TRBJ2-5, reads KAGVTQTPRYLIKTRGQQVTLSCSPISGHRSVSWYQQTPGQGLQFLFEYFSETQRNKGNFPGRFSGRQFSNSRSEMNVSTLELGDSALYLCASSLGGQKDTQYFGPGTRLLVL.

The chain joins TRBV19 to TRBJ1-1; D unclear. The CDR3 is 15 amino acids. Trimming removed 5 bases from V and 0 bases from J, with 13 bases in between. Germline-derived CDR1 and CDR2 are LNHDA and SQIVND (reference sequence). The CDR3 region is CASSPFWELNTEAFF. The CDR3 bases are TGTGCCAGTAGTCCCTTTTGGGAGCTGAACACTGAAGCTTTCTTT.

J is TRBJ2-7 and V is TRBV2; D not resolved. The germline CDR1 and CDR2 sequences are SNHLY and FYNNEI. V shed 7 bases and J shed 2 bases, with 9 bases lying between them. This CDR3 comprises 12 residues. CDR3 DNA: TGTGCCAGCACCCTGGATACCTACGAGCAGTACTTC. This sequence encodes CASTLDTYEQYF.

The V gene is TRBV28, the J gene TRBJ2-5; the match to TRBD1 covers 9 bases. Near its end, the DNA agrees better with TRBJ2-7, so the J call may be wrong. Germline V gives CDR1 MDHEN, CDR2 SYDVKM. The CDR3 runs to 14 residues. CDR3 bases: TGTGCCAGCAGACCGGGACAGGGCGCCTACGAGCAGTACTTC. It translates to CASRPGQGAYEQYF.

This clone was recorded at least ten times. V usage is TRBV2 and J usage is TRBJ1-5; D not certain. The CDR3 spans 14 residues. V was clipped by 7 bases and J by 2 bases, with 12 bases between them. Germline V CDR1 and CDR2: SNHLY, FYNNEI. The CDR3 region has the DNA TGTGCCAGCAATCGGGTTGGAGGCAATCAGCCCCAGCATTTT. Translating gives CASNRVGGNQPQHF.

The chain recombines TRBV10-2 with TRBJ1-1; perhaps TRBD1 as D (5 bases). V was clipped by 2 bases and J by 9 bases, with 16 bases between them. The CDR3 is made up of 14 amino acids. Per the germline V gene, CDR1 is WSHSY and CDR2 is SAAADI. CDR3 sequence (DNA): TGCGCCAGCAGTGAGGTAGTTGGGGGAGCCCAAGCTTTCTTT. It yields the protein CASSEVVGGAQAFF.

The sample holds a few counts of this clone. The chain couples TRBV11-2 to TRBJ2-2; the D gene is possibly TRBD2 (6 bases). The CDR3 loop spans 17 amino acids. Deletions cut 0 bases from V and 4 bases from J, with 15 bases between. Germline V lookup: CDR1 SGHAT, CDR2 FQNNGV. The CDR3 bases are TGTGCCAGCAGCTTAGATCCCGGCCGGAGGGGCACCGGGGAGCTGTTTTTT. It yields the protein CASSLDPGRRGTGELFF.

In its sample, this clone was seen a few times. The rearrangement links TRBV6-1 to TRBJ2-3; D may be TRBD2 (6 bases). Trimming pared 6 bases from V and 2 bases from J, leaving 15 bases between. The CDR3 extends over 15 amino acids. Germline V gives CDR1 MNHNS, CDR2 SASEGT. The CDR3 is CASRTAGPSTDTQYF. CDR3 DNA: TGTGCCAGCAGGACCGCGGGGCCATCCACAGATACGCAGTATTTT.

The chain has TRBV7-8 and TRBJ2-1, with D tentatively TRBD1 (6 bases). Trimming removed 2 bases at V and 8 bases at J, with 16 bases between. This CDR3 is built from 15 residues. Germline V gives CDR1 SGHVS, CDR2 FQNEAQ. DNA for the CDR3: TGTGCCAGCAGCTTACGCCCAGGGGTGATAGATGAGCAGTTCTTC. The encoded protein is CASSLRPGVIDEQFF.